The 21 T cell receptor beta chains in this list originate from one sample, sequenced in a study of blood T cell repertoires in COVID-19. TCRdb keeps only in-frame clones here, not all; method: immunoSEQ multiplex PCR. In the table there are nearly 350,000 clones, roughly 84% of which are singletons. The sequenced material came from PBMCs or T cells enriched from blood (not recorded which). All receptors come from a woman aged 25 to 39 who had recovered from COVID-19.

The chain joins TRBV10-3 to TRBJ1-2; 9 bases match TRBD1. Germline CDR1 is ENHRY and CDR2 is SYGVKD. Trimming cost V 5 bases and J 4 bases; bases outside gene matches: 2. The CDR3 length is 13 residues. CDR3 coding DNA: TGTGCCATCAGTCCGGGACAGGGCTATGGCTACACCTTC. Translated, it gives CAISPGQGYGYTF.

The chain is built from TRBV30 and TRBJ1-2, with D possibly matching TRBD1 (6 bases). Between the trimmed V and J ends, which lost 4 bases and 4 bases, there was a span of 13 bases. The CDR3 sequence is 13 residues long. From germline, CDR1 is GTSNPN and CDR2 SVGIG (reference sequence). CDR3 bases: TGTGCCTGGACCCCGGGGGGCAGCTATGGCTACACCTTC. Its protein is CAWTPGGSYGYTF.

The gene calls are TRBV9 and TRBJ2-3, with 11 positions matching TRBD2. The V gene end was trimmed by 2 bases and the J gene end by 6 bases; junction bases not matched to a gene: 11. The CDR3 has 17 residues. Germline lookup yields CDR1 SGDLS and CDR2 YYNGEE. This CDR3 is CASSVTVSGGAGDTQYF. For the CDR3, the DNA is TGTGCCAGCAGCGTCACTGTTAGCGGGGGGGCAGGGGATACGCAGTATTTT.

This clone came up once. The rearrangement uses TRBV29-1 and TRBJ1-2; 7 bases agree with TRBD1. CDR1 is SQVTM, CDR2 ANQGSEA, per germline. The CDR3 consists of 15 residues. J lost 4 bases, V lost 6 bases, and 14 bases had no gene match. As DNA, the CDR3 is TGCAGCGTACAAAACCGGTCAGGGGGTTTCTATGGCTACACCTTC. Its translation: CSVQNRSGGFYGYTF.

The chain employs TRBV12-3 or TRBV12-4 and TRBJ1-1; tentatively, D is TRBD1 (6 bases). This CDR3 has 13 amino acids. The V and J ends lost 7 bases and 0 bases respectively, with 9 bases between them. The CDR3: CASIGQMNTEAFF. The CDR3 DNA reads as TGTGCCAGCATCGGACAGATGAACACTGAAGCTTTCTTT.

The J gene is TRBJ1-4, the V gene TRBV4-1; D unclear. Per the germline V gene, CDR1 is MGHRA and CDR2 is YSYEKL. V lost 0 bases to trimming and J lost 5 bases, with 13 bases between them. CDR3 size: 16 residues. CDR3 in amino acids: CASSQDQWALNEKLFF. The CDR3 DNA is TGCGCCAGCAGCCAAGATCAGTGGGCTCTCAATGAAAAACTGTTTTTT.

This chain links TRBV19 with TRBJ1-6; 12 nucleotides align to TRBD1. V shed 6 bases and J 9 bases; nucleotides not matched to a gene: 15. The CDR3 runs 18 residues. Germline loops: CDR1 LNHDA, CDR2 SQIVND (reference sequence). In nucleotides, the CDR3 is TGTGCCAGTAGCCCCCTATCCAGGGACAGGGGGCGAGGTTCACCCCTCCACTTT. Encoded protein: CASSPLSRDRGRGSPLHF.

The chain combines TRBV11-2 with TRBJ2-7; D perhaps matches TRBD1 (6 bases). Trimming stripped 6 bases from V and 2 bases from J, with 14 bases between. CDR1 is SGHAT, CDR2 FQNNGV, per germline. The CDR3 extends over 14 amino acids. The DNA of the CDR3 is TGTGCCAGCAGTAGGACAGACCAGACCTACGAGCAGTACTTC. Its translation is CASSRTDQTYEQYF. The complete variable domain, with remaining parts taken from reference TRBV11-2 and TRBJ2-7, reads EAGVAQSPRYKIIEKRQSVAFWCNPISGHATLYWYQQILGQGPKLLIQFQNNGVVDDSQLPKDRFSAERLKGVDSTLKIQPAKLEDSAVYLCASSRTDQTYEQYFGPGTRLTVT.

The V and J genes are TRBV18 and TRBJ2-1, with 8 positions matching TRBD1. V dropped 0 bases and J dropped 4; count of bases not matched to a gene: 26. The germline CDR1 and CDR2 sequences are KGHSH and LQKENI. The CDR3 totals 23 residues. CDR3 sequence: CASSPPWTGFDIFRPPNYNEQFF. CDR3 bases: TGTGCCAGCTCACCACCCTGGACAGGGTTTGATATTTTTCGGCCACCGAATTACAATGAGCAGTTCTTC.

The rearrangement joins TRBV6-2 or TRBV6-3 to TRBJ2-5; 10 nucleotides agree with TRBD1. Germline CDR1 MNHEY, CDR2 SVGEGT. CDR3 length equals 15 residues. Trimming cost V 6 bases and J 5 bases; bases outside gene matches: 9. The CDR3: CASSRLGQGRETQYF. The CDR3 DNA follows: TGTGCCAGCAGCCGCCTGGGACAGGGGAGGGAGACCCAGTACTTC.

This sequence joins TRBV18 and TRBJ2-3; D gene unclear. The CDR3 runs 14 residues. V dropped 3 bases and J dropped 2 bases, with 9 bases sitting between them. From germline, CDR1 is KGHSH and CDR2 LQKENI. CDR3 sequence reads: CASSPLGVTDTQYF. CDR3 nucleotide sequence: TGTGCCAGCTCACCTCTCGGAGTCACAGATACGCAGTATTTT.

V usage is TRBV6-2 or TRBV6-3 and J usage is TRBJ2-2, with TRBD1 identical over 8 bases. The V gene end was trimmed by 5 bases and the J gene end by 3 bases; junction bases not matched to a gene: 5. The germline CDR1 and CDR2 sequences are MNHEY and SVGEGT. The CDR3 is 15 residues long. The CDR3 DNA is TGTGCCAGCAGTCTCAGGGGGCACGACACCGGGGAGCTGTTTTTT. Protein sequence: CASSLRGHDTGELFF.

This sequence joins TRBV21-1 and TRBJ2-7; the table's D call TRBD2 went unverified against the DNA. TRBV21-1 is deemed a pseudogene. The CDR3 is 16 amino acids. Here the CDR3 DNA reads TGTGCCAGCAGCCCGACTAGCGGGGGGCCCTCCTACGAGCAGTACTTC. Protein product: CASSPTSGGPSYEQYF.

The rearrangement links TRBV2 to TRBJ2-2, with 9 bases lining up with TRBD1. The germline V gene encodes CDR1 SNHLY and CDR2 FYNNEI. The length of the CDR3 is 16 residues. The junction had 8 bases not matched to a gene; V was cut back by 2 bases and J by 7 bases. This chain's CDR3 is CASSERGTGIFGELFF. The CDR3 DNA reads TGTGCCAGCAGTGAACGGGGGACAGGGATCTTCGGGGAGCTGTTTTTT.

The CDR3 DNA reads as TGTGCCAGCTCACTAGGGGATCCGCCCCAGCATTTT. Translated: CASSLGDPPQHF. V is TRBV18 and J is TRBJ1-5; the D gene is possibly TRBD1 (5 bases). Germline CDR1 and CDR2: KGHSH and LQKENI. The CDR3 length is 12 residues. Trimming shortened V by 4 bases and J by 9 bases, and 10 bases separated the two germline ends. Based on the CDR3 plus reference TRBV18 and TRBJ1-5, the full variable domain is NAGVMQNPRHLVRRRGQEARLRCSPMKGHSHVYWYRQLPEEGLKFMVYLQKENIIDESGMPKERFSAEFPKEGPSILRIQQVVRGDSAAYFCASSLGDPPQHFGDGTRLSIL.

In this sample, this clone turned up many times. As DNA, the CDR3 is TGCGCCAGCAGCTTGACGCCCACTAGCGCGGAAGAGACCCAGTACTTC. Its translation: CASSLTPTSAEETQYF. This rearrangement joins TRBV5-1 to TRBJ2-5, with TRBD2 matching over 7 bases. The CDR3 runs 16 residues. The germline CDR1 and CDR2 sequences are SGHRS and YFSETQ. J lost 3 bases, V lost 1 base, and 9 bases had no gene match.

This rearrangement joins TRBV6-5 to TRBJ2-2; a possible D gene is TRBD1 (6 bases). From germline, CDR1 is MNHEY and CDR2 SVGAGI. CDR3 size: 13 residues. The V gene lost 7 bases and the J gene lost 4 bases, with 10 bases spanning the gap. CDR3 in DNA: TGTGCCAGCACCATAGGGGGCACCGGGGAGCTGTTTTTT. Protein sequence: CASTIGGTGELFF.

The V and J genes are TRBV5-1 and TRBJ1-1, with D possibly TRBD1 on 6 matching bases. The ends were cut back, 4 bases at V and 4 bases at J, with 29 bases in the middle. CDR3 length equals 19 residues. Germline V gene data show CDR1 as SGHRS and CDR2 as YFSETQ. CDR3 sequence (DNA): TGCGCCAGCAGCAATAGACCCGTGACAGGATCCCGGGGGGGCACTGAAGCTTTCTTT. Translated, it gives CASSNRPVTGSRGGTEAFF.

As DNA, the CDR3 is TGCGCCAGCAGCTTGAATTCAGGATCGAGAGAAGAGACCCAGTACTTC. Its translation: CASSLNSGSREETQYF. V gene TRBV5-1 combines with J gene TRBJ2-5, with no clear D. Germline V gene sequence: CDR1 SGHRS, CDR2 YFSETQ. Trimming cost V 1 base and J 3 bases, with 16 bases left between them. The CDR3 sequence is 16 residues long. Complete variable domain (other parts from reference TRBV5-1 and TRBJ2-5): KAGVTQTPRYLIKTRGQQVTLSCSPISGHRSVSWYQQTPGQGLQFLFEYFSETQRNKGNFPGRFSGRQFSNSRSEMNVSTLELGDSALYLCASSLNSGSREETQYFGPGTRLLVL.

This clone has a handful of counts. This chain links TRBV4-2 with TRBJ1-1; D unclear. Germline V gene sequence: CDR1 LGHNA, CDR2 YNFKEQ. Trimming took 1 base from V and 5 from J, leaving 5 bases between them. The CDR3 is made up of 12 amino acids. The CDR3 loop is CASSQGRTEAFF. The CDR3 DNA reads TGTGCCAGCAGCCAAGGTCGGACTGAAGCTTTCTTT.

The chain is built from TRBV7-8 and TRBJ2-3; 11 nucleotides align to TRBD2. V lost 3 bases to trimming and J lost 0 bases; unmatched junction nucleotides: 2. This CDR3 comprises 16 residues. Looked up from germline, CDR1 is SGHVS and CDR2 is FQNEAQ. CDR3 residues: CASSLLAGGSTDTQYF. CDR3 nucleotides: TGTGCCAGCAGCTTGCTAGCGGGGGGAAGCACAGATACGCAGTATTTT.